This T cell receptor (beta chain) was found in a study of CD8 T cells in Susac syndrome. Random hexamers were used to reverse transcribe roughly 0.5 to 1 ug of RNA. Amplification of TCR beta CDR3 used immunoSEQ multiplex PCR across 54 Vbeta and 13 Jbeta. From the immunoSEQ multiplex PCR reads, TCRdb called clonotypes with MiXCR, one entry per CDR3 protein. The sample contains roughly 190,000 distinct CDR3 sequences, about 95% of which appear only once. Sequencing of TCR beta was carried out in blood CD8+ and CD4+ T cells. The CD8+ and CD4+ T cells were negatively isolated, with the TEMRA cells enriched by FACS. Deletions cut 5 bases from V and 4 bases from J, with 19 bases between. The length of the CDR3 is 16 residues. In germline, CDR1 is PRHDT, CDR2 FYEKMQ (reference sequence).

This TCR was sampled from a human donor in good health. The source material was CD4+ T cells from PBMCs. J is TRBJ2-3 and V is TRBV13; possible D gene TRBD2, 6 bases. The CDR3 DNA follows: TGTGCCAGCAGCCCAAACCGTCTGGGGGGTTCAGATACGCAGTATTTT. Translated: CASSPNRLGGSDTQYF.